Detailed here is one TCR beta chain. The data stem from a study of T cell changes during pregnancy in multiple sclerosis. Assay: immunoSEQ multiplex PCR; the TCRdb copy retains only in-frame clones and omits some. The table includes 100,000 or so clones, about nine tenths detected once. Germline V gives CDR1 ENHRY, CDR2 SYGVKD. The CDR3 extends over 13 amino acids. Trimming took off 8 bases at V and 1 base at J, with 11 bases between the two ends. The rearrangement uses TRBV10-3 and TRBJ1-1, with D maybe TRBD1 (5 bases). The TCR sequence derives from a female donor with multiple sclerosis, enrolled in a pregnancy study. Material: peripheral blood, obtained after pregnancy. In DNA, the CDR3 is TGTGCCATCGCCGCGGGGGGGAACACTGAAGCTTTCTTT. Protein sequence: CAIAAGGNTEAFF.